The T cell receptor (beta chain) under discussion was sequenced for a study of blood T cell repertoires in COVID-19. Across the whole study: Samples taken during acute and convalescent COVID-19 were collected in the United States, Italy and Spain. From T cells, B-cell-depleted T cells, or PBMCs came the material, which was cDNA or gDNA.

Original processing notes: Researchers report that nucleated cell counts were estimated from reference gene primer amplification. The assay was immunoSEQ multiplex PCR, and TCRdb's table has in-frame clones only and misses some. V and J calls plus clone size are reproduced from that table; the DNA served to infer D and trimming. The sample consists of some 240,000 clones, around 90% of them appearing once. V lost 3 bases, J lost 2 bases, and 13 bases lay in between. This CDR3 region has 15 residues. Germline V gene data show CDR1 as LNHDA and CDR2 as SQIVND (reference sequence). The chain carries TRBV19 and TRBJ2-5, with TRBD2 as a possible D gene (6 bases). The receptor was isolated from a man between 60 and 75 years old who had recovered from COVID-19. The sequencing sample was made of peripheral blood. The CDR3 DNA follows: TGTGCCAGTAGTATTCTGGCAGGGAGGCAAGAGACCCAGTACTTC. Translated, it gives CASSILAGRQETQYF.